This T cell receptor beta chain came from a study of T cell responses to AZD1222 COVID-19 vaccine. Germline CDR1 reads LNHDA; CDR2 reads SQIVND (reference sequence). The CDR3 sequence is 16 residues long. V was shortened by 9 bases and J by 0 bases, with 18 bases between the two germline ends. General study findings and limits: In a largely white British group with more females than males, clonal diversity was possibly underestimated.

The repertoire was sequenced with immunoSEQ multiplex PCR; TCRdb's copy has only in-frame clones and lacks some. The sample comprises tens of thousands of clones, around nine tenths of which are singletons, and around 7% rests with the top ten. About this clone itself: The antigen is unknown.

The sample was peripheral blood, taken 28 days after the second AZD1222 dose. The receptor comes from an adult who received the AZD1222 COVID-19 vaccine. The chain recombines TRBV19 with TRBJ1-5, with D uncertain. The CDR3 DNA follows: TGTGCCAGACTTTTATTGGGAACAGCTAGCAATCAGCCCCAGCATTTT. Amino acid sequence: CARLLLGTASNQPQHF.